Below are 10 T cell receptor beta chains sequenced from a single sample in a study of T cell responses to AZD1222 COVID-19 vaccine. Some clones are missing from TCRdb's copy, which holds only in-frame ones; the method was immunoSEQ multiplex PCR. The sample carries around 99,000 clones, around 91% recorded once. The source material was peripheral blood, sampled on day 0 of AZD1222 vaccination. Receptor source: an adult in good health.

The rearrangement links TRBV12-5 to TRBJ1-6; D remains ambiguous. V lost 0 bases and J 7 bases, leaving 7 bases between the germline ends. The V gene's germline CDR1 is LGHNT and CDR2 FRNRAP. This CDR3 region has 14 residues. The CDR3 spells CASGLVSPNSPLHF. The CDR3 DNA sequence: TGTGCTAGTGGTTTGGTATCTCCAAATTCACCCCTCCACTTT.

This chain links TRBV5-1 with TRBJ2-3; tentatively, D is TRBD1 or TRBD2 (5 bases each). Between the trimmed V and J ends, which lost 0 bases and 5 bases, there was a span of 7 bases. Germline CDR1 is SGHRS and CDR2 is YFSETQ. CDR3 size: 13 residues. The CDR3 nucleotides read TGCGCCAGCAGCTTGGGAGGGGAAGATACGCAGTATTTT. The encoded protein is CASSLGGEDTQYF.

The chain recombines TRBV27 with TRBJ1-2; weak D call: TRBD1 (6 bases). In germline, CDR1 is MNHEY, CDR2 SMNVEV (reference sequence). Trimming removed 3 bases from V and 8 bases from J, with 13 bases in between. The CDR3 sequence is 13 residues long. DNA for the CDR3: TGTGCCAGCAGTTTCAGCCAGGGGAGCGGCTACACCTTC. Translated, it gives CASSFSQGSGYTF.

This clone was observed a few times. This chain's CDR3 is CASSLRENTEAFF. Here the CDR3 DNA reads TGTGCCAGCAGTTTGAGGGAGAACACTGAAGCTTTCTTT. J is TRBJ1-1 and V is TRBV6-2 or TRBV6-3; D not resolved. CDR1 is MNHEY, CDR2 SVGEGT, per germline. The V gene lost 4 bases and the J gene lost 1 base, with 7 bases spanning the gap. This CDR3 is built from 13 residues.

Here the CDR3 DNA reads TGTGCCAGCAGCGTTCAGGGATCGACCTCCCTGGGGACTGAAGCTTTCTTT. Translating it yields CASSVQGSTSLGTEAFF. The chain links TRBV9 to TRBJ1-1, with D tentatively TRBD1 (5 bases). Germline V CDR1 and CDR2: SGDLS, YYNGEE. The V gene lost 2 bases and the J gene lost 5 bases, with 22 bases spanning the gap. This CDR3 is 17 amino acids long.

CDR3 sequence reads: CASSPRIVNYGYTF. The CDR3 DNA reads TGTGCCAGCAGCCCGCGGATCGTTAACTATGGCTACACCTTC. The chain joins TRBV7-2 to TRBJ1-2; D gene unclear. The CDR3 totals 14 residues. Deletions cut 5 bases from V and 1 base from J, with 11 bases between. CDR1 is SGHTA, CDR2 FQGNSA, per germline.

The CDR3 DNA sequence: TGTGCCAGCAGCTTTACACCCGCGAACACCGGGGAGCTGTTTTTT. Protein sequence: CASSFTPANTGELFF. The chain recombines TRBV7-7 with TRBJ2-2; D remains ambiguous. This CDR3 spans 15 amino acids. The V gene's germline CDR1 is SSHAT and CDR2 FNYEAQ (reference sequence). V lost 3 bases to trimming and J lost 0 bases, with 8 bases between them.

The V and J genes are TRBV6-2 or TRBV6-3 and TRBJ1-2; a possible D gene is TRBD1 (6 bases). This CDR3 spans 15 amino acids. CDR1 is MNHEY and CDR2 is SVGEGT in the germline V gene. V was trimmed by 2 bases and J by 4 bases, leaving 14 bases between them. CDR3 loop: CASSYGLGDTYGYTF. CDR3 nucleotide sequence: TGTGCCAGCAGTTACGGTTTGGGGGACACCTATGGCTACACCTTC.

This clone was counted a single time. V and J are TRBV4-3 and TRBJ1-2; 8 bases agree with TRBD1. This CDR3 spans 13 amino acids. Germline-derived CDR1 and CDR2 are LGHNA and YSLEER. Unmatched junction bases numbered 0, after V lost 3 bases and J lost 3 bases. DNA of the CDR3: TGCGCCAGCAGCCAGGACAGGGACTATGGCTACACCTTC. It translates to CASSQDRDYGYTF.

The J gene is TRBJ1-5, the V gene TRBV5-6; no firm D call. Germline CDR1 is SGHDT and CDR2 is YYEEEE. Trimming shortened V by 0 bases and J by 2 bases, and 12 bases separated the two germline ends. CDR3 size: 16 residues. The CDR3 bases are TGTGCCAGCAGCTTGGCTCAATTCGGTGGCAATCAGCCCCAGCATTTT. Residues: CASSLAQFGGNQPQHF. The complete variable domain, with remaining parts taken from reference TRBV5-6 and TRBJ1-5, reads DAGVTQSPTHLIKTRGQQVTLRCSPKSGHDTVSWYQQALGQGPQFIFQYYEEEERQRGNFPDRFSGHQFPNYSSELNVNALLLGDSALYLCASSLAQFGGNQPQHFGDGTRLSIL.